These 21 T cell receptor beta chains were sequenced from one sample in a study of shared clonotypes between healthy human individuals. The assay was immunoSEQ multiplex PCR, and TCRdb's table has in-frame clones only and misses some. The data contain about 1.9 million clones, 93% of them singletons. Naive-designated CD8 cells lacked CD45RO, were positively enriched for CCR7, and omitted terminally differentiated effector memory CD45RA+ cells. Sequencing was performed on naive CD8+ T cells from PBMCs. The receptors derive from a man in his late teens or twenties in good health. Some clones in this sample may be carry-over from other donors' samples.

The chain combines TRBV2 with TRBJ2-7, with TRBD2 matching 10 bases. Trimming took 7 bases from V and 0 from J; bases not matched to a gene: 6. Germline loops: CDR1 SNHLY, CDR2 FYNNEI. This CDR3 contains 15 residues. CDR3 loop: CASMGLAFGSYEQYF. The CDR3, as DNA: TGTGCCAGCATGGGACTAGCGTTCGGCTCCTACGAGCAGTACTTC. The full variable domain, rest sourced from reference TRBV2 and TRBJ2-7, is EPEVTQTPSHQVTQMGQEVILRCVPISNHLYFYWYRQILGQKVEFLVSFYNNEISEKSEIFDDQFSVERPDGSNFTLKIRSTKLEDSAMYFCASMGLAFGSYEQYFGPGTRLTVT.

V usage is TRBV5-6 and J usage is TRBJ2-7; a weak D match, TRBD1 (6 bases). CDR1 SGHDT and CDR2 YYEEEE come from the germline V gene. The CDR3 has 16 residues. Trimming left V 3 bases short and J 0 bases short, with 16 bases between. CDR3 sequence: CASSSMTGLLSYEQYF. The CDR3 DNA is TGTGCCAGCAGCTCAATGACAGGCCTACTCTCCTACGAGCAGTACTTC.

The chain has TRBV25-1 and TRBJ2-1; 11 bases line up with TRBD2. Looked up from germline, CDR1 is MGHDK and CDR2 is SYGVNS. V lost 3 bases to trimming and J lost 11 bases; unmatched junction nucleotides: 12. The CDR3 consists of 16 residues. The CDR3: CASSDSSGRRAIKQFF. DNA of the CDR3: TGTGCCAGCAGTGACTCTAGCGGGAGGCGTGCTATTAAGCAGTTCTTC.

The chain has TRBV9 and TRBJ2-3, with TRBD2 as a possible D gene (6 bases). The CDR3 spans 15 residues. Per germline, CDR1 SGDLS and CDR2 YYNGEE. Trimming cost V 0 bases and J 6 bases, with 14 bases left between them. The CDR3 loop is CASSVGGRGKDTQYF. The CDR3 DNA sequence: TGTGCCAGCAGCGTAGGTGGACGCGGGAAGGATACGCAGTATTTT.

The rearrangement joins TRBV4-1 to TRBJ2-1; D is ambiguous. CDR1 MGHRA and CDR2 YSYEKL come from the germline V gene. V lost 3 bases, J lost 11 bases, and 17 bases lay in between. CDR3 length: 14 amino acids. CDR3 coding DNA: TGCGCCAGCAGCCAGGGCCGTTTACAGTCCAAGCAGTTCTTC. Amino acids: CASSQGRLQSKQFF.

V and J are TRBV11-2 and TRBJ1-2; D is possibly TRBD1 (6 bases). Germline V gives CDR1 SGHAT, CDR2 FQNNGV. V lost 10 bases, J lost 6 bases, and 27 bases lay in between. The CDR3 loop spans 16 amino acids. CDR3 in DNA: TGTGCCACGAGGGGGGTCAGTCCCACGCTCGAAAATGGCTACACCTTC. This codes for CATRGVSPTLENGYTF.

V is TRBV4-3 and J is TRBJ2-1; 9 positions match TRBD2. Trimming removed 4 bases from V and 8 bases from J; junction bases left unmatched: 9. Germline V gene data show CDR1 as LGHNA and CDR2 as YSLEER. The length of the CDR3 is 15 residues. The CDR3 DNA reads as TGCGCCAGCAGCCTCCTGACTAGCGGCGCTCATGAGCAGTTCTTC. Translation: CASSLLTSGAHEQFF.

CDR3 in amino acids: CASSLVGDTEAFF. CDR3 sequence (DNA): TGTGCCAGCAGCTTAGTGGGGGACACTGAAGCTTTCTTT. This chain joins TRBV5-6 and TRBJ1-1, with D possibly matching TRBD1 (5 bases). Germline-derived CDR1 and CDR2 are SGHDT and YYEEEE. The CDR3 consists of 13 residues. The V end lost 2 bases, the J end lost 3 bases, and 8 bases lay between the germline ends.

V usage is TRBV4-1 and J usage is TRBJ2-1; D uncertain. V gave up 4 bases and J gave up 5 bases, with 9 bases separating them. Germline values: CDR1 MGHRA, CDR2 YSYEKL. The CDR3 length is 13 residues. The CDR3 here is CASSPRRNNEQFF. The CDR3, as DNA: TGCGCCAGCAGCCCTCGAAGGAACAATGAGCAGTTCTTC.

The V call is TRBV13, the J call TRBJ1-1, with no clear D. The CDR3 covers 12 residues. V was pared by 5 bases and J by 3 bases, with 7 bases between. Germline CDR1 and CDR2: PRHDT and FYEKMQ (reference sequence). This CDR3 is CASSTLDTEAFF. CDR3 nucleotide sequence: TGTGCCAGCAGCACCCTAGACACTGAAGCTTTCTTT.

The table lists this clone with a few counts. This chain uses TRBV6-1 with TRBJ1-1; D possibly corresponds to TRBD1 (6 bases). With 7 bases removed from V and 0 bases from J, the gap between germline ends came to 12 bases. This CDR3 has 14 residues. The V gene's germline CDR1 is MNHNS and CDR2 SASEGT. The CDR3 DNA reads as TGTGCCAGCATTCCTGACAGGATGAACACTGAAGCTTTCTTT. It codes for CASIPDRMNTEAFF.

The chain joins TRBV4-1 to TRBJ2-1; D gene uncertain. Per the germline V gene, CDR1 is MGHRA and CDR2 is YSYEKL. V was clipped by 4 bases and J by 8 bases, with 15 bases between them. This CDR3 is 14 amino acids long. This CDR3 is CASSPPDTRDEQFF. CDR3 sequence (DNA): TGCGCCAGCAGCCCCCCCGACACCCGGGATGAGCAGTTCTTC.

This chain links TRBV27 with TRBJ1-2; D perhaps matches TRBD1 (6 bases). V lost 9 bases, J lost 3 bases, and 14 bases lay in between. The CDR3 is 13 residues long. Germline V lookup: CDR1 MNHEY, CDR2 SMNVEV (reference sequence). The CDR3 sequence is CARLVSGDYGYTF. The CDR3 bases are TGTGCCAGACTAGTCTCAGGGGACTATGGCTACACCTTC.

This chain links TRBV7-3 with TRBJ2-2; D unresolved. Germline CDR1 reads SGHTA; CDR2 reads FQGTGA. This CDR3 contains 15 residues. V lost 5 bases and J 1 base, leaving 11 bases between the germline ends. CDR3 bases: TGTGCCAGCAGCCCAAGATGGCAGAACACCGGGGAGCTGTTTTTT. Its protein product is CASSPRWQNTGELFF.

V usage is TRBV5-6 and J usage is TRBJ2-1, with TRBD2 matching over 15 bases. V was pared by 4 bases and J by 9 bases, with 5 bases of the junction left unmatched. The CDR3 runs 15 residues. CDR1 SGHDT and CDR2 YYEEEE come from the germline V gene. This CDR3 is CASSEGLAGGSEQFF. The CDR3 DNA sequence: TGTGCCAGCAGCGAGGGACTAGCGGGGGGCTCTGAGCAGTTCTTC.

On this clone itself: The same CDR3 also results from other DNA sequences found in this sample. V gene TRBV19 combines with J gene TRBJ1-1; TRBD1 matches 10 bases. Per the germline V gene, CDR1 is LNHDA and CDR2 is SQIVND (reference sequence). CDR3 size: 14 residues. The ends lost 5 bases at V and 5 bases at J; junction bases unmatched: 5. CDR3 sequence reads: CASSPRTGGTEAFF. The CDR3 DNA reads as TGTGCCAGTAGTCCCAGGACAGGGGGGACTGAAGCTTTCTTT.

J is TRBJ2-7 and V is TRBV4-2; 14 bases line up with TRBD2. The CDR3 consists of 19 residues. The V gene's germline CDR1 is LGHNA and CDR2 YNFKEQ. V shed 4 bases, J shed 2 bases, and the junction held 13 bases outside the gene matches. The CDR3 DNA reads TGTGCCAGCAGCCTCCCCTCCGGGACTAGCGGGAGAACCCCCTACGAGCAGTACTTC. It encodes CASSLPSGTSGRTPYEQYF.

The V and J genes are TRBV7-8 and TRBJ2-3, with TRBD2 identical over 7 bases. After removal of 4 bases from V and 6 bases from J, the junction contained 10 bases not matched to a gene. This CDR3 spans 15 amino acids. Germline CDR1 and CDR2: SGHVS and FQNEAQ. The CDR3 spells CASSSTGGSPDTQYF. The DNA of the CDR3 is TGTGCCAGCAGCTCCACGGGCGGGAGTCCCGATACGCAGTATTTT.

Concerning this clone: The same CDR3 is also encoded by other DNA sequences in this sample. The chain recombines TRBV27 with TRBJ2-7, with 7 nucleotides matching TRBD2. V gave up 6 bases and J gave up 2 bases; unmatched junction bases: 7. Germline V gene lookup returns CDR1 MNHEY and CDR2 SMNVEV (reference sequence). This CDR3 spans 14 amino acids. The CDR3 reads CASSPPGGTYEQYF. CDR3 coding DNA: TGTGCCAGCAGCCCTCCCGGGGGGACCTACGAGCAGTACTTC.

This clone was counted once. The chain carries TRBV10-3 and TRBJ2-1; D unclear. V lost 6 bases to trimming and J lost 5 bases, with 20 bases between them. Germline assignment: CDR1 ENHRY and CDR2 SYGVKD. The CDR3 covers 16 residues. The CDR3 DNA reads TGTGCCATCAGCGCAAGCAGTTCCTGGCTAAACAATGAGCAGTTCTTC. Translated, it gives CAISASSSWLNNEQFF.

The V and J genes are TRBV28 and TRBJ2-2, with unresolved D. The V end lost 6 bases, the J end lost 4 bases, and 9 bases lay between the germline ends. Germline CDR1 and CDR2: MDHEN and SYDVKM. This CDR3 spans 13 amino acids. CDR3 DNA: TGTGCCAGCAGATGGCGCCGCACCGGGGAGCTGTTTTTT. This gives the protein CASRWRRTGELFF.